The sample holds one count of the clone carrying this T cell receptor (beta chain). The antigen is undetermined. The primer mix had 60 Vbeta and 13 Jbeta primers. Profiled with immunoSEQ multiplex PCR; TCRdb holds only in-frame clones, not every one. The sample includes under 200,000 clones, roughly 80% of them seen just once. This sample was included in a study of cytomegalovirus exposure and HLA in healthy donors. Study-wide results and caveats: Through in vitro validation, three CMV-associated chains were shown to be specific for CMV antigens. The authors considered a cluster of highly shared sequence variants likely to be a sequencing artifact. Roughly uniform sequencing depth across donors was assumed, possibly incorrectly. An analysis done earlier found most TCR beta V segments productive about 87% or about 30% of the time.

The CDR3 totals 18 residues. V shed 1 base and J shed 0 bases, with 13 bases lying between them. CDR1 is MNHEY, CDR2 SMNVEV, per germline (reference sequence). The chain combines TRBV27 with TRBJ2-6, with a possible D match to TRBD1 (6 bases). The sequencing sample was made of PBMCs. The receptor's source is a male donor in good health and CMV-seropositive. The CDR3 sequence: CASSLFGMGASGANVLTF. The CDR3 DNA sequence: TGTGCCAGCAGTTTATTTGGGATGGGGGCCTCTGGGGCCAACGTCCTGACTTTC.